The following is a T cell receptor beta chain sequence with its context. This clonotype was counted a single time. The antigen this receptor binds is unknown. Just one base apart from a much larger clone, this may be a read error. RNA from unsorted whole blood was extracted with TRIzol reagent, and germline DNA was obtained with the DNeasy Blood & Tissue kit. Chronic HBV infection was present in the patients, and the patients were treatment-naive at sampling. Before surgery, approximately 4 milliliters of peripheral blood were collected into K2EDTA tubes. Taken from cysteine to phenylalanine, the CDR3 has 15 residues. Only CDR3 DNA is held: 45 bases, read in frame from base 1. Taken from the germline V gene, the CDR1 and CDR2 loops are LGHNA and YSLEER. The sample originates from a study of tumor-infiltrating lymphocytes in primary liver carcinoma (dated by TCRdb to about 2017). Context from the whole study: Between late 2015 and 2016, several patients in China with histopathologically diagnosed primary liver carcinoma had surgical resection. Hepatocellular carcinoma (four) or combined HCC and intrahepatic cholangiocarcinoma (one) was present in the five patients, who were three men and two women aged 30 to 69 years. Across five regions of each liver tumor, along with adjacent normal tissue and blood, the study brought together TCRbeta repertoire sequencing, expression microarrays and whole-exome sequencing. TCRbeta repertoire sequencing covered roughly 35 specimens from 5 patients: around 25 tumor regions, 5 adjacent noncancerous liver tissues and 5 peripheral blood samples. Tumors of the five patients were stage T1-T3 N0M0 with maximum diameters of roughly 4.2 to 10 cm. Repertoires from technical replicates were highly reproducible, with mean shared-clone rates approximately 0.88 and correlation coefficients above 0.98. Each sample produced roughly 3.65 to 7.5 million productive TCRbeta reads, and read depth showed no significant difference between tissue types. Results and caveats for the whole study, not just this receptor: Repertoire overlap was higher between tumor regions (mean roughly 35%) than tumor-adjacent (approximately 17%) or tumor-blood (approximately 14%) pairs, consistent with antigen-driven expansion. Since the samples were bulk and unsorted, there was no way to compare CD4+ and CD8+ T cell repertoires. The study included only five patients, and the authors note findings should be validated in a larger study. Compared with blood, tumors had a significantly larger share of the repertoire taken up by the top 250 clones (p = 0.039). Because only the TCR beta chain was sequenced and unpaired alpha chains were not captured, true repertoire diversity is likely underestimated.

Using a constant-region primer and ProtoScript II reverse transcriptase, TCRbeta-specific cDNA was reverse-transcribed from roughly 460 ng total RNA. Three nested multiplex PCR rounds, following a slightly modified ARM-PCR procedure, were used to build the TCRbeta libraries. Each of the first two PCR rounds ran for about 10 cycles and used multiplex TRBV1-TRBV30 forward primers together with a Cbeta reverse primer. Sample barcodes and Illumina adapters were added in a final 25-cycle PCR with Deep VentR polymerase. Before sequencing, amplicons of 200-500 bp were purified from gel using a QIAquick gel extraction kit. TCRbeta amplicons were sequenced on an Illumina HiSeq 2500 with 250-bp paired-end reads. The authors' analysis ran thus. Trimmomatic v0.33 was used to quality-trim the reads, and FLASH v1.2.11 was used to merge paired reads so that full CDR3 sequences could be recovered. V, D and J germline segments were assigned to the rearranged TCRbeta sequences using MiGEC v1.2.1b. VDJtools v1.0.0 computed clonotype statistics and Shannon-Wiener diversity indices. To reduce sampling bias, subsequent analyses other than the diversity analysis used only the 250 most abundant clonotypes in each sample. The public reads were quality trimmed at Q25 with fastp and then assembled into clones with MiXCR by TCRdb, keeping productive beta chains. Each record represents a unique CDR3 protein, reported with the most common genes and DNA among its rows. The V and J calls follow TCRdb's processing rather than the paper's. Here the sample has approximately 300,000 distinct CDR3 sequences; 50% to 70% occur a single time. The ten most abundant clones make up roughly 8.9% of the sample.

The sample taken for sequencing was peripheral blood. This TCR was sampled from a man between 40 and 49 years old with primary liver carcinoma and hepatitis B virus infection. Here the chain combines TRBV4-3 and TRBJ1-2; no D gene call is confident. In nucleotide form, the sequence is TGCGCCAGCAGGCAAGATGCCACGCTTGGCTATGGCTACACCTTC. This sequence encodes CASRQDATLGYGYTF.